A single sample is the source of the 24 T cell receptor beta chains below, sequenced in a study of cytomegalovirus exposure and HLA in healthy donors. 13 Jbeta primers and 60 Vbeta primers were used for the PCR. Repertoires were generated with immunoSEQ multiplex PCR, while TCRdb's copy carries only in-frame clones and drops some. The sample holds 250,000 to 350,000 clones; around two thirds are singletons and the top ten take over 2%. Material for sequencing was PBMCs. The receptors originated from a female donor in good health and CMV-seronegative.

V gene TRBV5-1 combines with J gene TRBJ2-1; TRBD1 aligns across 7 bases. J was trimmed by 4 bases and V by 6 bases; bases with no gene match: 7. The CDR3 is made up of 14 amino acids. Germline V gene lookup returns CDR1 SGHRS and CDR2 YFSETQ. The CDR3 nucleotides are TGCGCCAGCACGCTCGGGACAGATTACAATGAGCAGTTCTTC. Translation gives CASTLGTDYNEQFF.

CDR3 amino acids: CASSFGTMNTEAFF. As DNA, the CDR3 is TGCGCCAGCAGCTTTGGGACAATGAACACTGAAGCTTTCTTT. The V gene is TRBV5-1, the J gene TRBJ1-1, with D tentatively TRBD1 (6 bases). Trimming removed 2 bases at V and 0 bases at J, with 8 bases between. Germline loops: CDR1 SGHRS, CDR2 YFSETQ. The CDR3 sequence is 14 residues long.

This chain joins TRBV11-3 and TRBJ2-7; 7 positions match TRBD1. V lost 5 bases, J lost 7 bases, and 14 bases stayed unmatched. Germline CDR1 and CDR2: SGHNT and YENEEA. This CDR3 has 15 amino acids. DNA for the CDR3: TGTGCCAGCAGCCTCCGGGACACCCCAGGGGGAGAGCAGTACTTC. Translating it yields CASSLRDTPGGEQYF. Looking up the rest from reference TRBV11-3 and TRBJ2-7 gives the full variable domain: EAGVVQSPRYKIIEKKQPVAFWCNPISGHNTLYWYLQNLGQGPELLIRYENEEAVDDSQLPKDRFSAERLKGVDSTLKIQPAELGDSAVYLCASSLRDTPGGEQYFGPGTRLTVT.

The chain has TRBV28 and TRBJ2-1, with a tentative D call TRBD1 (6 bases). Between the trimmed V and J ends, which lost 4 bases and 6 bases, there was a span of 13 bases. This CDR3 contains 14 residues. Per the germline V gene, CDR1 is MDHEN and CDR2 is SYDVKM. The CDR3 protein is CASSSRGSFNEQFF. DNA of the CDR3: TGTGCCAGCAGTTCCAGGGGTAGTTTCAATGAGCAGTTCTTC.

The chain carries TRBV10-1 and TRBJ2-7; 10 bases map to TRBD1. After removal of 6 bases from V and 5 bases from J, the junction contained 10 bases not matched to a gene. CDR1 and CDR2 (germline): WNHNN, SYGVQD (reference sequence). The CDR3 is made up of 15 amino acids. CDR3 nucleotides: TGCGCCAGCAGCACCGGGACAGGGGTCTTTAACGAGCAGTACTTC. This gives the protein CASSTGTGVFNEQYF.

V is TRBV18 and J is TRBJ2-3; 12 bases match TRBD2. V dropped 3 bases and J dropped 4; count of bases not matched to a gene: 8. Germline V gene lookup returns CDR1 KGHSH and CDR2 LQKENI. This CDR3 comprises 17 residues. The CDR3 DNA reads as TGTGCCAGCTCACCCATGACTAGCGGGAGTGGGTCAGATACGCAGTATTTT. Residues: CASSPMTSGSGSDTQYF.

This chain connects TRBV5-6 to TRBJ2-1, with D possibly matching TRBD1 (5 bases). Germline values: CDR1 SGHDT, CDR2 YYEEEE. Trimming left V 0 bases short and J 5 bases short, with 9 bases between. The length of the CDR3 is 14 residues. The CDR3 DNA reads TGTGCCAGCAGCTTGGACCCAGGGCACAATGAGCAGTTCTTC. It specifies CASSLDPGHNEQFF.

The chain has TRBV5-4 and TRBJ2-7; D is possibly TRBD2 (6 bases). V was clipped by 1 base and J by 1 base, with 15 bases between them. Germline values: CDR1 SGHNT, CDR2 YYREEE (reference sequence). The CDR3 loop spans 16 amino acids. This chain's CDR3 is CASSLLAGRGSYEQYF. The DNA for the CDR3 is TGTGCCAGCAGCTTGTTGGCCGGGAGAGGGTCCTACGAGCAGTACTTC.

The chain links TRBV19 to TRBJ2-3; the D gene is possibly TRBD1 (5 bases). CDR3 size: 13 residues. V lost 4 bases and J lost 6, with 11 bases in between. From germline, CDR1 is LNHDA and CDR2 SQIVND (reference sequence). The CDR3 reads CASSNQGSDTQYF. The CDR3 DNA sequence: TGTGCCAGTAGTAACCAGGGTAGTGATACGCAGTATTTT.

The rearrangement joins TRBV4-1 to TRBJ2-1; TRBD2 matches 11 bases. The V segment lost 4 bases and the J segment 6 bases; nucleotides outside the gene matches: 8. Germline V gives CDR1 MGHRA, CDR2 YSYEKL. The CDR3 is 16 amino acids. The CDR3 protein is CASSPLGTSGFNEQFF. The CDR3 coding sequence is TGCGCCAGCAGCCCGCTCGGGACTAGCGGTTTCAATGAGCAGTTCTTC.

This chain joins TRBV5-1 and TRBJ1-2; D remains ambiguous. From germline, CDR1 is SGHRS and CDR2 YFSETQ. V lost 2 bases, J lost 4 bases, and 9 bases lay in between. The CDR3 runs 13 residues. The CDR3 region has the DNA TGCGCCAGCAGCTTAAATTCCGTCTATGGCTACACCTTC. Translated, it gives CASSLNSVYGYTF.

This chain joins TRBV5-1 and TRBJ2-3; 13 bases map to TRBD2. The CDR3 totals 20 residues. CDR1 is SGHRS, CDR2 YFSETQ, per germline. V lost 4 bases and J lost 0; bases outside the gene matches: 14. CDR3 sequence reads: CASSPTGLAGAGGSTDTQYF. The CDR3 DNA follows: TGCGCCAGCAGCCCGACTGGACTAGCGGGAGCGGGGGGGAGCACAGATACGCAGTATTTT. Full variable domain (outside the CDR3, taken from reference TRBV5-1 and TRBJ2-3): KAGVTQTPRYLIKTRGQQVTLSCSPISGHRSVSWYQQTPGQGLQFLFEYFSETQRNKGNFPGRFSGRQFSNSRSEMNVSTLELGDSALYLCASSPTGLAGAGGSTDTQYFGPGTRLTVL.

The chain couples TRBV5-6 to TRBJ1-5, with a weak D call TRBD1 (6 bases). Looked up from germline, CDR1 is SGHDT and CDR2 is YYEEEE. V lost 0 bases, J lost 4 bases, and 11 bases lay in between. The CDR3 is 15 residues long. The CDR3 nucleotides read TGTGCCAGCAGCTTGGGGGGGACACCTAATCAGCCCCAGCATTTT. Translation gives CASSLGGTPNQPQHF.

The chain employs TRBV4-1 and TRBJ2-5; TRBD2 aligns across 7 bases. Germline CDR1 reads MGHRA; CDR2 reads YSYEKL. The CDR3 has 14 residues. The V gene end was trimmed by 2 bases and the J gene end by 2 bases; junction bases not matched to a gene: 2. In nucleotides, the CDR3 is TGCGCCAGCAGCCAACTGGGACTACAAGAGACCCAGTACTTC. Translated, it gives CASSQLGLQETQYF.

The chain employs TRBV6-5 and TRBJ1-2, with D hard to call. The V end lost 6 bases, the J end lost 4 bases, and 15 bases lay between the germline ends. The CDR3 spans 14 residues. Germline V gene data show CDR1 as MNHEY and CDR2 as SVGAGI. CDR3 loop: CASRPGGSLYGYTF. DNA of the CDR3: TGTGCCAGCAGACCCGGCGGCTCCCTCTATGGCTACACCTTC.

The J gene is TRBJ2-1, the V gene TRBV9; 8 nucleotides match TRBD2. Germline CDR1 and CDR2: SGDLS and YYNGEE. The trim removed 2 bases at V and 6 bases at J, leaving 7 bases unmatched. There are 15 residues in the CDR3. The chain's CDR3 is CASSVSGTRGNEQFF. In DNA form, the CDR3 reads TGTGCCAGCAGCGTTTCCGGGACTAGGGGCAATGAGCAGTTCTTC. The variable domain in full, with the rest retrieved from reference TRBV9 and TRBJ2-1, is DSGVTQTPKHLITATGQRVTLRCSPRSGDLSVYWYQQSLDQGLQFLIQYYNGEERAKGNILERFSAQQFPDLHSELNLSSLELGDSALYFCASSVSGTRGNEQFFGPGTRLTVL.

This sequence joins TRBV4-1 and TRBJ1-2, with a possible D match to TRBD1 (6 bases). V lost 1 base and J lost 2, with 17 bases in between. Germline V gene sequence: CDR1 MGHRA, CDR2 YSYEKL. CDR3 length: 17 residues. As DNA, the CDR3 is TGCGCCAGCAGCCAAGGCCCGACAGGTCTTCACAACTATGGCTACACCTTC. Translating it yields CASSQGPTGLHNYGYTF.

The chain couples TRBV9 to TRBJ1-1; possible D gene TRBD1, 5 bases. The germline V gene has CDR1 SGDLS and CDR2 YYNGEE. This CDR3 is 16 amino acids long. The V end was cut by 0 bases, the J end by 3 bases, with 15 bases between. In nucleotides, the CDR3 is TGTGCCAGCAGCGTAGCTATAGGGGTTGGTGACACTGAAGCTTTCTTT. Protein product: CASSVAIGVGDTEAFF. The whole variable domain, remainder taken from reference TRBV9 and TRBJ1-1, is DSGVTQTPKHLITATGQRVTLRCSPRSGDLSVYWYQQSLDQGLQFLIQYYNGEERAKGNILERFSAQQFPDLHSELNLSSLELGDSALYFCASSVAIGVGDTEAFFGQGTRLTVV.

The chain uses TRBV28 and TRBJ2-3; tentatively, D is TRBD2 (6 bases). The V gene's germline CDR1 is MDHEN and CDR2 SYDVKM. This CDR3 comprises 18 residues. V was shortened by 5 bases and J by 0 bases, with 21 bases between the two germline ends. The CDR3, as DNA: TGTGCCAGCAGTCCCAACCGATTCCTGGGGACTAGCACAGATACGCAGTATTTT. Its protein is CASSPNRFLGTSTDTQYF.

The chain combines TRBV27 with TRBJ2-1, with 11 bases matching TRBD1. The CDR3 length is 15 residues. The trim removed 2 bases at V and 7 bases at J, leaving 4 bases unmatched. Germline assignment: CDR1 MNHEY and CDR2 SMNVEV (reference sequence). The CDR3 spells CASSLRGQGGNEQFF. The CDR3 DNA sequence: TGTGCCAGCAGTTTACGGGGACAGGGGGGTAATGAGCAGTTCTTC.

The genes are TRBV5-1 and TRBJ2-7; 9 nucleotides agree with TRBD1. Trimming took 4 bases from V and 2 from J; bases not matched to a gene: 7. This CDR3 is 15 amino acids long. The germline CDR1 and CDR2 sequences are SGHRS and YFSETQ. In DNA, the CDR3 is TGCGCCAGCAGCACCTCCGGGACAGGGACCTACGAGCAGTACTTC. This translates into CASSTSGTGTYEQYF.

V usage is TRBV27 and J usage is TRBJ1-5; D perhaps matches TRBD1 (5 bases). This CDR3 has 13 amino acids. Germline-derived CDR1 and CDR2 are MNHEY and SMNVEV (reference sequence). The germline V and J ends were trimmed by 5 bases and 4 bases, with 9 bases remaining between them. In DNA form, the CDR3 reads TGTGCCAGCAGTAAGCAGGGTAATCAGCCCCAGCATTTT. Translating it yields CASSKQGNQPQHF.

The chain employs TRBV25-1 and TRBJ2-5, with D tentatively TRBD2 (5 bases). CDR1 is MGHDK, CDR2 SYGVNS, per germline. Trimming took 4 bases from V and 5 from J, leaving 5 bases between them. The CDR3 totals 11 residues. The CDR3 sequence: CASSAGETQYF. CDR3 nucleotides: TGTGCCAGCAGTGCGGGGGAGACCCAGTACTTC.

Concerning this clone itself: Other nucleotide sequences in the sample specify the same CDR3. This chain joins TRBV7-9 and TRBJ2-7; TRBD1 matches at 8 bases. Germline V gene sequence: CDR1 SEHNR, CDR2 FQNEAQ (reference sequence). The V and J ends lost 5 bases and 2 bases, in that order; junction bases with no gene match: 8. CDR3 length: 15 amino acids. This CDR3 reads CASSPGQGRTYEQYF. For the CDR3, the DNA is TGTGCCAGCAGCCCCGGACAGGGTCGGACCTACGAGCAGTACTTC.